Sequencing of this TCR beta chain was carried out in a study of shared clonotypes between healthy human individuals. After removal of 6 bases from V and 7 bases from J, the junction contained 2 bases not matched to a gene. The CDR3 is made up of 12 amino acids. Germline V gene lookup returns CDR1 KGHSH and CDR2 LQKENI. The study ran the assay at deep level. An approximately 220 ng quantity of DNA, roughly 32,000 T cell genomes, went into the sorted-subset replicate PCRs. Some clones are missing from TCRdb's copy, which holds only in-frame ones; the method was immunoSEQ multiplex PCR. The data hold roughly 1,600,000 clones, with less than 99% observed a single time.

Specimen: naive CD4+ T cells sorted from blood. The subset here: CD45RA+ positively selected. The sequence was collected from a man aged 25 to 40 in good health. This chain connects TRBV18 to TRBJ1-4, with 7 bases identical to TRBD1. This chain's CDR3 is CASSDRSEKLFF. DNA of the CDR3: TGTGCCAGCTCGGACAGGTCTGAAAAACTGTTTTTT.